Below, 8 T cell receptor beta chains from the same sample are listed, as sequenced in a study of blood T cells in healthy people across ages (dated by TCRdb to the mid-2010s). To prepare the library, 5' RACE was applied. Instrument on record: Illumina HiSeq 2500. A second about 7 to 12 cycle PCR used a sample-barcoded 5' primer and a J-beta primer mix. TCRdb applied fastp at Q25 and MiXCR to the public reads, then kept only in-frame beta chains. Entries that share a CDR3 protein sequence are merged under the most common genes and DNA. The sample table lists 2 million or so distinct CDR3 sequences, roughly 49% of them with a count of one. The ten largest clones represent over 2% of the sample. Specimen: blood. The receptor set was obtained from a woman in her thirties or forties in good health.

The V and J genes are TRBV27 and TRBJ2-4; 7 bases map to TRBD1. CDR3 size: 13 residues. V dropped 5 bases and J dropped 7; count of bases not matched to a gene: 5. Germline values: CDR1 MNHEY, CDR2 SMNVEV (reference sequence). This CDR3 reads CASSITGDNIQYF. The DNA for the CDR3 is TGTGCCAGCAGTATCACAGGGGACAACATTCAGTACTTC.

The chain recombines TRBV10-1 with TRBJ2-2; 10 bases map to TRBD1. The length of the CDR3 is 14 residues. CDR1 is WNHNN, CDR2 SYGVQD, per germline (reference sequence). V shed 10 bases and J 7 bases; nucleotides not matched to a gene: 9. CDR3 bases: TGCGCCACCAGGGGACAGGGGTTTGGCGGGGAGCTGTTTTTT. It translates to CATRGQGFGGELFF.

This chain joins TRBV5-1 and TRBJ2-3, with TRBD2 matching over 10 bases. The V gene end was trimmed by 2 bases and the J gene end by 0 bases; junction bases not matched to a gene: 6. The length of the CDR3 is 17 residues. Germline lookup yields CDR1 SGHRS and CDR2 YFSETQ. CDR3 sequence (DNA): TGCGCCAGCAGCTTTCTAGCGGGGGTTACTAGCACAGATACGCAGTATTTT. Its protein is CASSFLAGVTSTDTQYF.

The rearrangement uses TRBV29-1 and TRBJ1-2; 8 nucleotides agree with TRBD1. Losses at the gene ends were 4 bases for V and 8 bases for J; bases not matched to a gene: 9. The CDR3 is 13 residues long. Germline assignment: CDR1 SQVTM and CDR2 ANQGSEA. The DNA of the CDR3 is TGCAGCGTTGGTGGGGGACAGGCTTCCGGCTACACCTTC. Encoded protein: CSVGGGQASGYTF.

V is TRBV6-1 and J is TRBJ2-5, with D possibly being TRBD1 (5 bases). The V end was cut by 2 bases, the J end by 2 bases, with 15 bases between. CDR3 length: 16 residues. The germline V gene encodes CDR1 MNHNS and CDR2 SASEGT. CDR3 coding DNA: TGTGCCAGCAGTGAATATAAGGGCGCAGGGCAAGAGACCCAGTACTTC. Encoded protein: CASSEYKGAGQETQYF.

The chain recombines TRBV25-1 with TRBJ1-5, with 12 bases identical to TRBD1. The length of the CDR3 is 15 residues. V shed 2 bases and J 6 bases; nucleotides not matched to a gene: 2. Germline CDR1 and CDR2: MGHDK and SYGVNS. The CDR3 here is CASSEAGQGAQPQHF. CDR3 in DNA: TGTGCCAGCAGTGAAGCGGGACAGGGGGCTCAGCCCCAGCATTTT.

The CDR3 DNA follows: TGTGCCAGCAGCCCAAACGCTGGTTTAGTATACGAGCAGTACTTC. It encodes CASSPNAGLVYEQYF. This sequence joins TRBV7-2 and TRBJ2-7; D is unresolved. The CDR3 is 15 amino acids. CDR1 is SGHTA and CDR2 is FQGNSA in the germline V gene. V was shortened by 5 bases and J by 4 bases, with 18 bases between the two germline ends.

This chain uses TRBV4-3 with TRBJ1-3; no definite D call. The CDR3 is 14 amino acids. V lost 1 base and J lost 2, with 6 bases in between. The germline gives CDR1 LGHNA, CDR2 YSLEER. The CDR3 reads CASSQVRAGNTIYF. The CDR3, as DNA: TGCGCCAGCAGCCAAGTTAGGGCTGGAAACACCATATATTTT.